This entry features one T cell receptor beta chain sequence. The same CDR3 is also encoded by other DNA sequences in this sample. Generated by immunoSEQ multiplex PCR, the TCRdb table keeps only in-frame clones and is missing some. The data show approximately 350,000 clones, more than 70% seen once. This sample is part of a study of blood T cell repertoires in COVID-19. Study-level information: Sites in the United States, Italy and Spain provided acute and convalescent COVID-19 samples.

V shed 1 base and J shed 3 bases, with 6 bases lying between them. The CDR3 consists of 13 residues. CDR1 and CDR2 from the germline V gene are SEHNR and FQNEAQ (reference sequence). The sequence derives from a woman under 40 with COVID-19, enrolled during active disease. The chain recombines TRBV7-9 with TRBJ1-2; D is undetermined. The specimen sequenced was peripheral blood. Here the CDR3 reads CASSLGQDYGYTF. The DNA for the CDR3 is TGTGCCAGCAGCTTAGGACAAGACTATGGCTACACCTTC.